These 10 T cell receptor beta chains came from one sample sequenced in a study of OX40 agonist ivuxolimab in advanced cancers. TCRdb's copy holds only in-frame clones and misses some; the assay was immunoSEQ multiplex PCR. The table shows about 79,000 clones, with 88% occurring only once. The source material was CD4+ or CD8+ T cells sorted from blood, sampled in a trial of the OX40 agonist ivuxolimab. All receptors derive from an adult with an advanced solid tumor such as melanoma, head and neck, liver or kidney cancer.

The chain combines TRBV6-4 with TRBJ1-4, with 11 positions matching TRBD1. J was trimmed by 8 bases and V by 4 bases; bases with no gene match: 12. CDR1 MRHNA and CDR2 SNTAGT come from the germline V gene. This CDR3 spans 17 amino acids. The CDR3 DNA reads TGTGCCAGCAGTGCCGGGACAGGGGGAGGACTCGGAGAAAAACTGTTTTTT. This sequence encodes CASSAGTGGGLGEKLFF.

The rearrangement uses TRBV7-2 and TRBJ1-2; D gene uncertain. Germline V CDR1 and CDR2: SGHTA, FQGNSA. Trimming removed 5 bases at V and 2 bases at J, with 9 bases between. There are 13 residues in the CDR3. The CDR3 DNA reads as TGTGCCAGCAGCCCTGCAGCAAACTATGGCTACACCTTC. Residues: CASSPAANYGYTF. The variable domain in full, completed from reference TRBV7-2 and TRBJ1-2, reads GAGVSQSPSNKVTEKGKDVELRCDPISGHTALYWYRQSLGQGLEFLIYFQGNSAPDKSGLPSDRFSAERTGGSVSTLTIQRTQQEDSAVYLCASSPAANYGYTFGSGTRLTVV.

The rearrangement links TRBV18 to TRBJ2-5; D not certain. Per the germline V gene, CDR1 is KGHSH and CDR2 is LQKENI. This CDR3 region has 14 residues. V was cut by 0 bases and J by 1 base, with 6 bases left in between. The CDR3 DNA reads TGTGCCAGCTCACCACCGGTCAGCCAAGAGACCCAGTACTTC. It translates to CASSPPVSQETQYF.

CDR3 DNA sequence: TGTGCCAGTAGTATTAGCTCCGGGACAGCCTATGGCTACACCTTC. Its protein is CASSISSGTAYGYTF. This sequence joins TRBV19 and TRBJ1-2; 7 bases fit TRBD1. The junction had 8 bases not matched to a gene; V was cut back by 3 bases and J by 4 bases. The CDR3 loop spans 15 amino acids. CDR1 is LNHDA, CDR2 SQIVND, per germline (reference sequence).

This chain connects TRBV28 to TRBJ2-7, with 9 bases aligning to TRBD1. J lost 2 bases, V lost 4 bases, and 6 bases had no gene match. CDR3 length: 15 residues. Germline CDR1 and CDR2: MDHEN and SYDVKM. CDR3 nucleotide sequence: TGTGCCAGCAGTTGGCCGGGACAGGGAACCTACGAGCAGTACTTC. It is translated as CASSWPGQGTYEQYF.

This rearrangement joins TRBV18 to TRBJ1-2, with a tentative D call TRBD1 (6 bases). CDR1 is KGHSH and CDR2 is LQKENI in the germline V gene. The CDR3 contains 13 residues. The V end was cut by 3 bases, the J end by 2 bases, with 7 bases between. For the CDR3, the DNA is TGTGCCAGCTCACCGGACAGAAACTATGGCTACACCTTC. This sequence encodes CASSPDRNYGYTF.

V and J are TRBV19 and TRBJ2-5, with D possibly being TRBD1 (5 bases). Trimming stripped 2 bases from V and 2 bases from J, with 6 bases between. Germline V gene sequence: CDR1 LNHDA, CDR2 SQIVND (reference sequence). The CDR3 spans 13 residues. The chain's CDR3 is CASSIQGQETQYF. CDR3 DNA sequence: TGTGCCAGTAGTATACAGGGTCAAGAGACCCAGTACTTC.

Of note for this clone: Other nucleotide sequences in the sample specify the same CDR3. The chain combines TRBV5-6 with TRBJ1-5; D is unclear. The CDR3 is 13 amino acids. Trimming shortened V by 0 bases and J by 4 bases, and 5 bases separated the two germline ends. From germline, CDR1 is SGHDT and CDR2 YYEEEE. The CDR3: CASSLGVNQPQHF. The CDR3 DNA sequence: TGTGCCAGCAGCTTGGGGGTGAATCAGCCCCAGCATTTT. The full variable domain, with the rest looked up from reference TRBV5-6 and TRBJ1-5, is DAGVTQSPTHLIKTRGQQVTLRCSPKSGHDTVSWYQQALGQGPQFIFQYYEEEERQRGNFPDRFSGHQFPNYSSELNVNALLLGDSALYLCASSLGVNQPQHFGDGTRLSIL.

The sample holds a few counts of this clone. The chain carries TRBV6-6 and TRBJ2-7; D call uncertain. V was pared by 5 bases and J by 2 bases, with 13 bases between. Per germline, CDR1 MNHNY and CDR2 SVGAGI (reference sequence). This CDR3 has 14 amino acids. DNA of the CDR3: TGTGCCAGCAGTCTTGCTCAGGAAACCTACGAGCAGTACTTC. It is translated as CASSLAQETYEQYF.

V and J are TRBV18 and TRBJ2-2; 9 bases fit TRBD2. The CDR3 is 18 residues long. Trimming took 6 bases from V and 7 from J; bases not matched to a gene: 18. Germline lookup yields CDR1 KGHSH and CDR2 LQKENI. The CDR3 region has the DNA TGTGCCAGCTCTCTCACCGCCGGACTAGCGAACTGGAACGGGGAGCTGTTTTTT. Translating it yields CASSLTAGLANWNGELFF.